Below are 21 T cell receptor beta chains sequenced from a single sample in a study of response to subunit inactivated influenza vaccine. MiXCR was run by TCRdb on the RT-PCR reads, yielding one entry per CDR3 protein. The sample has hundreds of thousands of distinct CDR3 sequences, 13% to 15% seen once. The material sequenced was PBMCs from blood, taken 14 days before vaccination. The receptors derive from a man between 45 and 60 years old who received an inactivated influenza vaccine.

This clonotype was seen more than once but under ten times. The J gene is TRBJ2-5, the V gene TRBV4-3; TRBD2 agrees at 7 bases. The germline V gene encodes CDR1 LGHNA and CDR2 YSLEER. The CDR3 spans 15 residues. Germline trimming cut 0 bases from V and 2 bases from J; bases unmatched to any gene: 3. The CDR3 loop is CASSQETSPQETQYF. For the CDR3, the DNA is TGCGCCAGCAGCCAAGAGACTAGCCCGCAAGAGACCCAGTACTTC.

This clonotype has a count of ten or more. The CDR3 DNA is TGCGCCAGCAGCCAAGATTCGGGGGTCTACCGGGAGCTGTTTTTT. This codes for CASSQDSGVYRELFF. The chain couples TRBV4-1 to TRBJ2-2, with D possibly being TRBD2 (6 bases). In germline, CDR1 is MGHRA, CDR2 YSYEKL. This CDR3 region has 15 residues. The germline V and J ends were trimmed by 0 bases and 9 bases, with 14 bases remaining between them.

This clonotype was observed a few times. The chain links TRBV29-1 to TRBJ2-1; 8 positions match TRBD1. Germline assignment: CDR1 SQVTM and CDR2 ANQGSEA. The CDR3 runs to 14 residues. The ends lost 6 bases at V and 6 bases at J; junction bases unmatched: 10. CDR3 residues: CSVATGTGGNEQFF. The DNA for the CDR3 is TGCAGCGTGGCCACCGGGACAGGAGGCAATGAGCAGTTCTTC.

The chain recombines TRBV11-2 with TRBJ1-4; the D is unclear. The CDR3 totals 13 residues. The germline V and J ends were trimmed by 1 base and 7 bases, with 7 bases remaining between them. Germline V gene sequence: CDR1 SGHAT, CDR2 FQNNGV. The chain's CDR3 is CASSLGRTEKLFF. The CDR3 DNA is TGTGCCAGCAGCTTAGGCCGGACTGAAAAACTGTTTTTT.

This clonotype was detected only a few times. DNA for the CDR3: TGCAGTGGAGGAGGGTTCGGCGAGCAGTACTTC. Translated, it gives CSGGGFGEQYF. V gene TRBV20-1 combines with J gene TRBJ2-7; TRBD2 might be the D (6 bases). The CDR3 contains 11 residues. V lost 7 bases and J 6 bases, leaving 13 bases between the germline ends. The germline gives CDR1 DFQATT, CDR2 SNEGSKA (reference sequence).

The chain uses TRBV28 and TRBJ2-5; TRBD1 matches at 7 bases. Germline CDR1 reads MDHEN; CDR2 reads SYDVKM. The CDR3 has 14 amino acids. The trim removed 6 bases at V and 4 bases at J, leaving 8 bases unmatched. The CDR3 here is CASSTGVSRETQYF. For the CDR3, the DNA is TGTGCCAGCAGCACAGGGGTCTCGAGAGAGACCCAGTACTTC.

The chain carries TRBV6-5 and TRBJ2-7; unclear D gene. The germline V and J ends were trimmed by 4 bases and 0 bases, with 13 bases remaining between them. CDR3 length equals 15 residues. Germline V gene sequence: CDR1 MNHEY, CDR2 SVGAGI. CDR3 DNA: TGTGCCAGCAGTTCGGACGCCCTTTACTCCTACGAGCAGTACTTC. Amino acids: CASSSDALYSYEQYF.

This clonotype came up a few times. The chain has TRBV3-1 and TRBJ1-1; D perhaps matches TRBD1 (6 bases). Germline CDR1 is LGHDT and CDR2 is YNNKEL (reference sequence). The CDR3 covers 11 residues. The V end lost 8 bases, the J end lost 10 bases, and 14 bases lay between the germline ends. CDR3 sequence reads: CASLLGTRAFF. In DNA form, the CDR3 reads TGTGCCAGCCTACTTGGGACACGAGCTTTCTTT.

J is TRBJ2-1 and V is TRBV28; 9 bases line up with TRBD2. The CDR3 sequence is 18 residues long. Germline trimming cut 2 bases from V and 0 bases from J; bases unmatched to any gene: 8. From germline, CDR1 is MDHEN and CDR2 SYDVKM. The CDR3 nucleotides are TGTGCCAGCAGTTTAAGGGGGTTTAGCGGGAGCTCCTACAATGAGCAGTTCTTC. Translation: CASSLRGFSGSSYNEQFF. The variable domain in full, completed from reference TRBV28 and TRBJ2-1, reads DVKVTQSSRYLVKRTGEKVFLECVQDMDHENMFWYRQDPGLGLRLIYFSYDVKMKEKGDIPEGYSVSREKKERFSLILESASTNQTSMYLCASSLRGFSGSSYNEQFFGPGTRLTVL.

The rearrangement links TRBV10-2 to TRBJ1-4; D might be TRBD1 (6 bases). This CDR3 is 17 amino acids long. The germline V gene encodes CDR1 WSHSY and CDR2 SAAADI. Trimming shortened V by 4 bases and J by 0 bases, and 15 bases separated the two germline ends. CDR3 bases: TGCGCCAGCAGTGCGGGACACCTCCTTGCAACTAATGAAAAACTGTTTTTT. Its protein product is CASSAGHLLATNEKLFF.

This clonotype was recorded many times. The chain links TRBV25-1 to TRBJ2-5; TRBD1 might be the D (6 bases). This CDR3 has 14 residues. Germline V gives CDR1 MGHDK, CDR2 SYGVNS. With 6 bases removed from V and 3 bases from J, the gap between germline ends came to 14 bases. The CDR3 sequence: CASSLQGRKETQYF. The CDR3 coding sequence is TGTGCCAGCAGCTTACAGGGAAGGAAAGAGACCCAGTACTTC. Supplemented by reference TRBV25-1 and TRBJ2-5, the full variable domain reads EADIYQTPRYLVIGTGKKITLECSQTMGHDKMYWYQQDPGMELHLIHYSYGVNSTEKGDLSSESTVSRIRTEHFPLTLESARPSHTSQYLCASSLQGRKETQYFGPGTRLLVL.

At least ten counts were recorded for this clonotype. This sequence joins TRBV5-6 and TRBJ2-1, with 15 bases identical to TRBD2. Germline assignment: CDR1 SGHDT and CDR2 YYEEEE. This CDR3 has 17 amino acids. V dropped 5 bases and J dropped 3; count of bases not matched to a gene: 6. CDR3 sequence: CASSRTSGGANYNEQFF. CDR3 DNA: TGTGCCAGCAGTCGGACTAGCGGGGGGGCGAACTACAATGAGCAGTTCTTC.

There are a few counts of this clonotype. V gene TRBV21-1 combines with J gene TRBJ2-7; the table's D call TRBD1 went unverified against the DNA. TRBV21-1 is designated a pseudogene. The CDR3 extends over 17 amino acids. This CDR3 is CASSKAQVPGWSEEQYF. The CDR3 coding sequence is TGTGCCAGCAGCAAAGCGCAAGTTCCAGGGTGGTCGGAGGAGCAGTACTTC.

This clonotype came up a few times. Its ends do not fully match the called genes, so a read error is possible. The CDR3 region is CSARLPGLVGGF. In nucleotides, the CDR3 is TGCAGTGCTAGGCTCCCGGGACTAGTTGGGGGATTC. This chain links TRBV20-1 with TRBJ2-5, with 8 bases that match TRBD2. The CDR3 contains 12 residues. CDR1 and CDR2 (germline): DFQATT, SNEGSKA (reference sequence).

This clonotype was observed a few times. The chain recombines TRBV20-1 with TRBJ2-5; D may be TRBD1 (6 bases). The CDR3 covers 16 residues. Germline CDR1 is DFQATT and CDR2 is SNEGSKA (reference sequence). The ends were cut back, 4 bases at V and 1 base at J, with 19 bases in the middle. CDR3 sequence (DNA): TGCAGTGCTAATCCCGAGGACAGTAACATCCAAGAGACCCAGTACTTC. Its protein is CSANPEDSNIQETQYF.

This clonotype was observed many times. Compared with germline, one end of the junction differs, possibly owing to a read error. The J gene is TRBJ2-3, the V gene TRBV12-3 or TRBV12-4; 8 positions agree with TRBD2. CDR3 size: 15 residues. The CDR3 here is CASSLAGFSTDTQYF. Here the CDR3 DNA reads TGTGCCAGCAGTCTAGCGGGTTTCTCCACAGATACGCAGTATTTT.

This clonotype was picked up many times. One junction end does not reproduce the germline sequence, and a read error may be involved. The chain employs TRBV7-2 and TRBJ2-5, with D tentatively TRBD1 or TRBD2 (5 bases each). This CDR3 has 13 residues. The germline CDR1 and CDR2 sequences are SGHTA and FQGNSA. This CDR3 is CASSLGVGETQYF. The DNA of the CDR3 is TGCGCCAGCAGCTTGGGGGTTGGAGAGACCCAGTACTTC.

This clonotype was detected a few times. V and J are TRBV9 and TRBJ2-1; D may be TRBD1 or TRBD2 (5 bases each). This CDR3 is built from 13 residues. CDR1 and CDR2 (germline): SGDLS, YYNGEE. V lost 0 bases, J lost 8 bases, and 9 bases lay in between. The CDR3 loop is CASSVDGGYEQFF. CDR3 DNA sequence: TGTGCCAGCAGCGTAGATGGGGGATATGAGCAGTTCTTC.

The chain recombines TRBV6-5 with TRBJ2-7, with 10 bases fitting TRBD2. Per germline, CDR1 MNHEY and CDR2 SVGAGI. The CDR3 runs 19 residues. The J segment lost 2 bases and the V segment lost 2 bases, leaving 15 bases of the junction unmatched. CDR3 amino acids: CASSYTVAGGRGVPYEQYF. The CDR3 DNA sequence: TGTGCCAGCAGTTACACGGTAGCGGGAGGCCGGGGGGTACCCTACGAGCAGTACTTC.

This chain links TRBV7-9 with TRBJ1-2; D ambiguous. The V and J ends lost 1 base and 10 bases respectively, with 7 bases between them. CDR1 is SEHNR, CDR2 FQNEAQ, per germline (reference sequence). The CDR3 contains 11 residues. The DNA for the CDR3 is TGTGCCAGCAGCTTAGGAATGGACTACACCTTC. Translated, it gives CASSLGMDYTF.

CDR3 loop: CASSPVPSGGYHNEQFF. The CDR3 DNA follows: TGTGCCAGCAGCCCAGTCCCTAGCGGGGGGTACCACAATGAGCAGTTCTTC. This rearrangement joins TRBV11-2 to TRBJ2-1; 11 bases line up with TRBD2. J was trimmed by 5 bases and V by 5 bases; bases with no gene match: 11. The CDR3 is 17 amino acids. CDR1 and CDR2 from the germline V gene are SGHAT and FQNNGV. Looking up the rest from reference TRBV11-2 and TRBJ2-1 gives the full variable domain: EAGVAQSPRYKIIEKRQSVAFWCNPISGHATLYWYQQILGQGPKLLIQFQNNGVVDDSQLPKDRFSAERLKGVDSTLKIQPAKLEDSAVYLCASSPVPSGGYHNEQFFGPGTRLTVL.